This T cell receptor beta chain is drawn from a study of OX40 agonist ivuxolimab in advanced cancers. Study-level background: Partial responses were observed in three patients, of whom one had hepatocellular carcinoma and two had cutaneous melanoma.

Patients were excluded for autoimmune disease history or systemic immunosuppression. Sequencing was performed with immunoSEQ multiplex PCR; in TCRdb, only in-frame clones are kept and a portion is missing. This repertoire shows around 38,000 clones, 70% to 85% found once; its top ten account for about 7.6%. Germline CDR1 KGHSH, CDR2 LQKENI. The V segment lost 4 bases and the J segment 1 base; nucleotides outside the gene matches: 4. The CDR3 sequence is 15 residues long. The chain couples TRBV18 to TRBJ1-5, with TRBD1 matching 7 bases. The clonotype originates from an adult with an advanced solid tumor such as melanoma, head and neck, liver or kidney cancer. Source: CD4+ or CD8+ T cells sorted from blood, taken in a trial of the OX40 agonist ivuxolimab. CDR3 residues: CASSLGQASNQPQHF. The DNA of the CDR3 is TGTGCCAGCTCACTCGGACAGGCGAGCAATCAGCCCCAGCATTTT.